The 23 T cell receptor beta chains below were found in one sample sequenced in a study of shared clonotypes between healthy human individuals. Produced via immunoSEQ multiplex PCR; TCRdb's table is partial and in-frame only. This sample has 2.5 million or so clones, with around 94% found just once. The sample was naive CD4+ T cells sorted from blood. This sample's subset: CD45RA+ positively selected. These receptors all stem from a man aged 18 to 35 in good health.

The chain has TRBV7-9 and TRBJ1-6, with D perhaps matching TRBD1 (6 bases). Deletions cut 4 bases from V and 19 bases from J, with 20 bases between. The CDR3 totals 13 residues. Germline V gives CDR1 SEHNR, CDR2 FQNEAQ (reference sequence). CDR3 loop: CASSSFSSTGTHF. CDR3 nucleotide sequence: TGTGCCAGCAGCTCCTTTTCCTCGACAGGCACGCACTTT.

V and J are TRBV6-1 and TRBJ1-5, with a possible D match to TRBD1 (5 bases). The CDR3 totals 14 residues. Germline V CDR1 and CDR2: MNHNS, SASEGT. With 2 bases removed from V and 10 bases from J, the gap between germline ends came to 15 bases. CDR3 protein: CASSESGGFRPQHF. The CDR3 nucleotides are TGTGCCAGCAGTGAATCGGGGGGATTTAGACCCCAGCATTTT.

The genes are TRBV11-2 and TRBJ2-7; 7 nucleotides align to TRBD1. Germline V CDR1 and CDR2: SGHAT, FQNNGV. V was clipped by 8 bases and J by 2 bases; unmatched bases: 9. CDR3 length: 14 amino acids. The CDR3 loop is CASLVHRGPYEQYF. DNA of the CDR3: TGTGCCAGCCTTGTTCACAGGGGTCCCTACGAGCAGTACTTC.

The chain couples TRBV4-1 to TRBJ2-7; D may be TRBD2 (5 bases). V dropped 2 bases and J dropped 3 bases, with 11 bases sitting between them. This CDR3 region has 14 residues. Per germline, CDR1 MGHRA and CDR2 YSYEKL. CDR3 nucleotide sequence: TGCGCCAGCAGCCAAACGGGAACGGGCTACGAGCAGTACTTC. Amino acids: CASSQTGTGYEQYF.

The rearrangement uses TRBV5-1 and TRBJ2-2; D gene uncertain. Trimming took off 3 bases at V and 1 base at J, with 10 bases between the two ends. This CDR3 has 15 amino acids. From germline, CDR1 is SGHRS and CDR2 YFSETQ. Written as DNA, the CDR3 is TGCGCCAGCAGCTATTGGGTTGTGAACACCGGGGAGCTGTTTTTT. It yields the protein CASSYWVVNTGELFF.

The chain combines TRBV5-8 with TRBJ2-7; D uncertain. Trimming left V 1 base short and J 4 bases short, with 6 bases between. The germline V gene encodes CDR1 SGHTS and CDR2 YDEGEE. This CDR3 is 12 amino acids long. The CDR3 protein is CASSLSGYEQYF. CDR3 nucleotides: TGTGCCAGCAGCTTGTCTGGGTACGAGCAGTACTTC.

The gene calls are TRBV27 and TRBJ2-3; 10 positions agree with TRBD2. The V gene end was trimmed by 5 bases and the J gene end by 6 bases; junction bases not matched to a gene: 11. The CDR3 consists of 16 residues. Germline values: CDR1 MNHEY, CDR2 SMNVEV (reference sequence). DNA for the CDR3: TGTGCCAGCAGTCTCCTTAGCGGGAGGAACGGGGATACGCAGTATTTT. As protein: CASSLLSGRNGDTQYF.

In the case of this clone: The same CDR3 arises from other DNA sequences in this sample as well. The V and J genes are TRBV28 and TRBJ1-2; TRBD1 matches 7 bases. This CDR3 comprises 14 residues. Germline V CDR1 and CDR2: MDHEN, SYDVKM. Trimming cost V 5 bases and J 0 bases; bases outside gene matches: 3. CDR3 nucleotide sequence: TGTGCCAGCAGTACCGGGACAGCTAACTATGGCTACACCTTC. This codes for CASSTGTANYGYTF.

The CDR3 spells CASSVEEGARSPLHF. The CDR3 bases are TGTGCCAGCAGCGTAGAAGAGGGGGCGCGATCACCCCTCCACTTT. The chain uses TRBV9 and TRBJ1-6; 7 bases align to TRBD1. After removal of 0 bases from V and 10 bases from J, the junction contained 7 bases not matched to a gene. Germline V lookup: CDR1 SGDLS, CDR2 YYNGEE. The CDR3 is 15 residues long. The variable domain in full, completed from reference TRBV9 and TRBJ1-6, reads DSGVTQTPKHLITATGQRVTLRCSPRSGDLSVYWYQQSLDQGLQFLIQYYNGEERAKGNILERFSAQQFPDLHSELNLSSLELGDSALYFCASSVEEGARSPLHFGNGTRLTVT.

V gene TRBV19 combines with J gene TRBJ2-3; D remains unclear. V lost 5 bases to trimming and J lost 6 bases, with 12 bases between them. The CDR3 sequence is 13 residues long. Germline V CDR1 and CDR2: LNHDA, SQIVND (reference sequence). The chain's CDR3 is CASSWVMEDTQYF. As DNA, the CDR3 is TGTGCCAGTAGTTGGGTGATGGAGGATACGCAGTATTTT. Full variable domain (remainder filled in from reference TRBV19 and TRBJ2-3): DGGITQSPKYLFRKEGQNVTLSCEQNLNHDAMYWYRQDPGQGLRLIYYSQIVNDFQKGDIAEGYSVSREKKESFPLTVTSAQKNPTAFYLCASSWVMEDTQYFGPGTRLTVL.

This chain joins TRBV4-3 and TRBJ2-5; the match to TRBD2 covers 13 bases. Per germline, CDR1 LGHNA and CDR2 YSLEER. J was trimmed by 2 bases and V by 4 bases; bases with no gene match: 1. This CDR3 is built from 15 residues. CDR3 residues: CASSPGLAGQETQYF. The DNA for the CDR3 is TGCGCCAGCAGCCCGGGACTAGCGGGACAAGAGACCCAGTACTTC.

V is TRBV18 and J is TRBJ1-2; TRBD1 aligns across 9 bases. With 7 bases clipped from V and 6 bases from J, the junction kept 6 bases outside the gene matches. CDR1 is KGHSH and CDR2 is LQKENI in the germline V gene. The CDR3 is made up of 13 amino acids. The CDR3 loop reads CASFRDRVDGYTF. Here the CDR3 DNA reads TGTGCCAGCTTCCGGGACAGGGTCGATGGCTACACCTTC.

The CDR3 DNA sequence: TGTGCCAGCAGCCCCGCCCTGTTAACCAATGAAAAACTGTTTTTT. Its protein product is CASSPALLTNEKLFF. This sequence joins TRBV7-9 and TRBJ1-4; D not certain. The length of the CDR3 is 15 residues. The V gene's germline CDR1 is SEHNR and CDR2 FQNEAQ (reference sequence). The V end was cut by 5 bases, the J end by 5 bases, with 15 bases between.

The rearrangement joins TRBV5-6 to TRBJ2-2; 9 bases match TRBD2. With 4 bases clipped from V and 0 bases from J, the junction kept 4 bases outside the gene matches. The germline CDR1 and CDR2 sequences are SGHDT and YYEEEE. This CDR3 spans 16 amino acids. The CDR3 here is CASSVIAGANTGELFF. The CDR3 nucleotides are TGTGCCAGCAGCGTAATAGCGGGAGCGAACACCGGGGAGCTGTTTTTT.

This chain links TRBV18 with TRBJ1-1; 7 positions agree with TRBD1. Per the germline V gene, CDR1 is KGHSH and CDR2 is LQKENI. The CDR3 is 21 residues long. V dropped 0 bases and J dropped 0; count of bases not matched to a gene: 19. The CDR3 spells CASSPPGGVTGATYLNTEAFF. DNA of the CDR3: TGTGCCAGCTCACCACCTGGGGGGGTTACAGGGGCCACATACCTGAACACTGAAGCTTTCTTT.

V usage is TRBV19 and J usage is TRBJ2-5, with 12 bases that match TRBD2. Germline CDR1 is LNHDA and CDR2 is SQIVND (reference sequence). The CDR3 covers 15 residues. The J segment lost 5 bases and the V segment lost 6 bases, leaving 7 bases of the junction unmatched. This CDR3 is CASRDLAGGGETQYF. The CDR3 DNA reads as TGTGCCAGTAGGGACCTAGCGGGAGGGGGTGAGACCCAGTACTTC.

V is TRBV10-3 and J is TRBJ2-5, with 10 bases identical to TRBD1. V was clipped by 6 bases and J by 5 bases; unmatched bases: 6. Looked up from germline, CDR1 is ENHRY and CDR2 is SYGVKD. The CDR3 is 14 amino acids. CDR3 region: CAISEGQGIETQYF. The CDR3 DNA follows: TGTGCCATCAGCGAGGGACAGGGGATCGAGACCCAGTACTTC.

This clone has more than one count but fewer than ten. The V and J genes are TRBV6-6 and TRBJ1-5; D might be TRBD1 (6 bases). There are 14 residues in the CDR3. Germline CDR1 is MNHNY and CDR2 is SVGAGI (reference sequence). V gave up 5 bases and J gave up 4 bases, with 12 bases separating them. The CDR3 sequence is CASSDGGRNQPQHF. In DNA, the CDR3 is TGTGCCAGCAGTGACGGGGGGCGGAATCAGCCCCAGCATTTT.

Only a few counts were recorded for this clone. The sample carries other DNA sequences with the same CDR3. The V call is TRBV6-5, the J call TRBJ1-1, with D possibly matching TRBD1 (6 bases). Looked up from germline, CDR1 is MNHEY and CDR2 is SVGAGI. This CDR3 comprises 12 residues. V lost 6 bases and J lost 4, with 9 bases in between. CDR3 loop: CASRAGVTEAFF. For the CDR3, the DNA is TGTGCCAGCAGAGCAGGGGTCACTGAAGCTTTCTTT.

V gene TRBV30 combines with J gene TRBJ1-5; TRBD1 matches at 7 bases. CDR1 is GTSNPN and CDR2 is SVGIG in the germline V gene (reference sequence). The junction had 5 bases not matched to a gene; V was cut back by 4 bases and J by 2 bases. The CDR3 loop spans 14 amino acids. The CDR3 region is CAWTQGMGNQPQHF. DNA for the CDR3: TGTGCCTGGACACAGGGGATGGGCAATCAGCCCCAGCATTTT. Full variable domain (outside the CDR3, taken from reference TRBV30 and TRBJ1-5): SQTIHQWPATLVQPVGSPLSLECTVEGTSNPNLYWYRQAAGRGLQLLFYSVGIGQISSEVPQNLSASRPQDRQFILSSKKLLLSDSGFYLCAWTQGMGNQPQHFGDGTRLSIL.

The V call is TRBV7-9, the J call TRBJ2-3; D uncertain. CDR1 is SEHNR and CDR2 is FQNEAQ in the germline V gene (reference sequence). The CDR3 contains 17 residues. V lost 5 bases and J 0 bases, leaving 18 bases between the germline ends. In nucleotides, the CDR3 is TGTGCCAGCAGCCCCACCTTCGTCTACGCTAGCACAGATACGCAGTATTTT. The encoded protein is CASSPTFVYASTDTQYF.

The chain couples TRBV15 to TRBJ1-2; D not certain. Germline V lookup: CDR1 LNHNV, CDR2 YYDKDF (reference sequence). The ends were cut back, 0 bases at V and 0 bases at J, with 5 bases in the middle. The length of the CDR3 is 14 residues. CDR3 nucleotide sequence: TGTGCCACCAGCAGAGATTGGCCTAACTATGGCTACACCTTC. It translates to CATSRDWPNYGYTF.

V gene TRBV6-5 combines with J gene TRBJ1-2; 8 bases agree with TRBD1. CDR3 length: 14 residues. After removal of 4 bases from V and 4 bases from J, the junction contained 5 bases not matched to a gene. Germline loops: CDR1 MNHEY, CDR2 SVGAGI. CDR3 bases: TGTGCCAGCAGTTTAAACGACAGGGGCTATGGCTACACCTTC. Residues: CASSLNDRGYGYTF.